Below, 2 T cell receptor beta chains from the same sample are listed, as sequenced in a study of blood T cells in healthy people across ages. A sample-barcoded 5' primer and a J-beta primer mix were used in a second PCR of roughly 6 to 12 cycles. TCRdb ran MiXCR on the 5' RACE reads and lists one entry per CDR3 protein. The table records some 1.5 million distinct CDR3 sequences, roughly 28% of them present only once. Sequencing was performed on blood. Receptor source: a woman in her 30s in good health.

The gene calls are TRBV14 and TRBJ1-1; D is unresolved. The CDR3 contains 12 residues. The V gene lost 1 base and the J gene lost 7 bases, with 7 bases spanning the gap. Germline V gives CDR1 SGHDN, CDR2 FVKESK. In DNA form, the CDR3 reads TGTGCCAGCAGCCAAGTGGGGAGTGAAGCTTTCTTT. Translating it yields CASSQVGSEAFF.

The chain links TRBV12-5 to TRBJ2-7; 7 positions agree with TRBD1. The CDR3 consists of 14 residues. Germline values: CDR1 LGHNT, CDR2 FRNRAP. V was clipped by 6 bases and J by 2 bases; unmatched bases: 7. The CDR3 DNA is TGTGCTAGTGGCATAAACAGGGGCCCCTACGAGCAGTACTTC. Its translation: CASGINRGPYEQYF.